This TCR beta chain derives from a study of T cells after posttransplantation cyclophosphamide. Study results and caveats: TRB clonality was highly associated with recipient CMV seropositivity and reactivation. Tissue-infiltrating T cells from skin or gut overlapped little with blood T cells. Donor-recipient repertoire similarity was low at 1-2 months, rising over year one.

Germline loops: CDR1 SNHLY, CDR2 FYNNEI. This CDR3 region has 13 residues. Trimming left V 7 bases short and J 5 bases short, with 14 bases between. Control samples came 1 year after myeloablative marrow transplants with methotrexate plus calcineurin inhibitor. TCRdb's table, derived via immunoSEQ multiplex PCR, lists solely in-frame clones and lacks some. This sample has roughly 19,000 clones, with 75% to 90% found just once. With regard to this clone: Its antigen is unknown.

The J gene is TRBJ2-5, the V gene TRBV2; perhaps TRBD2 as D (6 bases). The sequencing here drew on PBMCs, taken approximately 370 days after allogeneic stem cell transplant with calcineurin inhibitor and methotrexate. This TCR came from a female patient aged 30-39 years who received an allogeneic stem cell transplant from an unrelated donor, was CMV-positive, and had acute and chronic GVHD. Some T cells may trace back to the graft donor. The CDR3 reads CASKAGRDETQYF. The CDR3 DNA sequence: TGTGCCAGCAAGGCGGGGCGCGACGAGACCCAGTACTTC. The whole variable domain, remainder taken from reference TRBV2 and TRBJ2-5, is EPEVTQTPSHQVTQMGQEVILRCVPISNHLYFYWYRQILGQKVEFLVSFYNNEISEKSEIFDDQFSVERPDGSNFTLKIRSTKLEDSAMYFCASKAGRDETQYFGPGTRLLVL.